This entry features one T cell receptor (beta chain) sequence. Its recognized antigen is unknown. Base qualities are not at hand, and no much larger clone is one base apart. The trial excluded patients who had a history of autoimmune disease or were on systemic immunosuppression. In every dose cohort, peripheral blood was drawn for TCR sequencing at baseline, cycle 4 day 1, and cycle 7 day 1. Samples came from an open-label, multicenter, first-in-human phase I dose-escalation trial of ivuxolimab. Adults with locally advanced or metastatic melanoma, renal cell carcinoma, hepatocellular carcinoma or head and neck squamous cell carcinoma were enrolled in the trial. Before TCR sequencing, CD4+ T cells and CD8+ T cells were sorted from peripheral blood as separate populations. For CDR1 and CDR2, the germline V gene (reference sequence) lists LNHNV and YYDKDF. The CDR3 runs 15 amino acids, cysteine and phenylalanine included. Only CDR3 DNA remains: 45 bases, in frame from the first base. The germline V end is reduced by 1 base and the J end by 5 bases; junction bases left unmatched: 2.

This sample was taken from a study of OX40 agonist ivuxolimab in advanced cancers. Background on the whole study: Ivuxolimab, which targeted the costimulatory receptor OX40 (CD134), was an agonistic, fully human IgG2 monoclonal antibody. Intravenous ivuxolimab was administered to patients every 2 weeks at six dose levels: 0.01, 0.1, 0.3, 1.5, 3 and 10 mg/kg. Of the 50 to 55 dose-escalation patients, hepatocellular carcinoma was present in 19, melanoma in roughly 15, renal cell carcinoma in 9 and head and neck cancer in 9. A male proportion of almost 85% and a mean age of approximately 62 years, ranging from 23 to 79, were recorded for the dose-escalation cohort. Prior anti-PD-1, anti-PD-L1 or anti-CTLA-4 therapy was permitted, and approximately 39% of dose-escalation patients had received checkpoint inhibitors. Partial responses occurred in three dose-escalation patients: two with cutaneous melanoma and one with hepatocellular carcinoma. The purpose of peripheral TCRbeta sequencing was to test whether ivuxolimab changed TCR sequence diversity and led to clonal T-cell expansion. The paper reports the monotherapy dose-escalation portion (N ≈ 50 patients) of the phase I ivuxolimab trial. What the authors observed across the whole study: In the 0.1-3.0 mg/kg groups, partial responders were among the patients with the lowest normalized peripheral clonal expansion, particularly in CD8+ T cells. The antigen specificity of the clonally expanded peripheral T cells was not determined. At doses from 0.1 to 3.0 mg/kg, clonal expansion was seen in both CD4+ and CD8+ blood T cells between baseline and week 6. Low levels of normalized T-cell clonal expansion were also seen in some patients who did not respond. After ivuxolimab, expanded clones were on average more numerous among CD8+ T cells than among CD4+ T cells.

Genomic DNA was isolated from the sorted cells so that the TCRbeta CDR3 region could be sequenced. TCRbeta CDR3 regions were sequenced using the immunoSEQ Assay. TCRdb's version of the immuneACCESS table is confined to in-frame rearrangements and falls short of the full clone set. An unresolved V gene accounts for under half of the shortfall where checked; the remainder is of unknown origin. The sample has roughly 35,000 clones on record, around 80% of them singletons. The top ten hold about 2% of the sample. The sequence was obtained from an adult with an advanced solid tumor such as melanoma, head and neck, liver or kidney cancer. The chain links TRBV15 with TRBJ2-5; TRBD1 aligns with 12 central bases. Sequences were derived from CD4+ or CD8+ T cells sorted from blood, sampled in a trial of the OX40 agonist ivuxolimab. The CDR3 has the sequence CATSRGDRGLETQYF. The nucleotide sequence is given as TGTGCCACCAGCAGAGGGGACAGGGGGCTCGAGACCCAGTACTTC.